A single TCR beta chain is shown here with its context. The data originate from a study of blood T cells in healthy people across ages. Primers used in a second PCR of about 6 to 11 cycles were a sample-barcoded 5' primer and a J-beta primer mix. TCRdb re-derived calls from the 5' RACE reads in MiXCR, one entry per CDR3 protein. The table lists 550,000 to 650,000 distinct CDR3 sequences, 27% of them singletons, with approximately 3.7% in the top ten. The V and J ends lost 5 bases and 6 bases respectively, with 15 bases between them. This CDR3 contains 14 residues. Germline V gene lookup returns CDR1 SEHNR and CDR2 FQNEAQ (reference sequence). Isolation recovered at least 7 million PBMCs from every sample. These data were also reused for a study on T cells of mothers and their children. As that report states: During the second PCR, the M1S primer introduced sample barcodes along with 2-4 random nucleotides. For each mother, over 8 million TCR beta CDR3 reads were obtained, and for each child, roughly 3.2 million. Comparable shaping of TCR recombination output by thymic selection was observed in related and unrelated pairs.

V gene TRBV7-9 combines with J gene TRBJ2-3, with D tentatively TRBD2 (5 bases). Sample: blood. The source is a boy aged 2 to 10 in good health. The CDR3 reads CASSPVSGSDTQYF. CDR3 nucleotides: TGTGCCAGCAGCCCCGTGTCGGGAAGCGATACGCAGTATTTT.